Below, one T cell receptor (beta chain) is given with its context. No antigen is known for it. Given a much more abundant clone one base away, this may be a read error. The sample originates from a study of blood T cells in healthy people across ages. Study conclusions and caveats: More naive CD4+ cells and higher diversity were found in long-lived than in aged donors. It was held that the diversity estimates obtained from one million T cells were underestimates. Donor CMV status was unknown, possibly confounding expanded clonotype changes.

Trimming stripped 0 bases from V and 3 bases from J, with 12 bases between. The CDR3 spans 15 residues. The V gene's germline CDR1 is SGHRS and CDR2 YFSETQ. A second PCR, run for roughly 7 to 11 cycles, used a sample-barcoded 5' primer plus a J-beta primer mix. In TCRdb, the 5' RACE reads were re-called with MiXCR into one record per CDR3 protein. The sample comprises some 900,000 distinct CDR3 sequences, roughly 52% of which are singletons, and over 10% rests with the top ten. Every donor gave roughly 9.2 milliliters of peripheral blood. The V and J genes are TRBV5-1 and TRBJ1-2; D is undetermined. The receptor's source is a man aged 25 to 45 in good health. Sequenced material: blood. As DNA, the CDR3 is TGCGCCAGCAGCTTGGACGGCAGTGACGACTATGGCTACACCTTC. Translated: CASSLDGSDDYGYTF. The whole variable domain, remainder taken from reference TRBV5-1 and TRBJ1-2, is KAGVTQTPRYLIKTRGQQVTLSCSPISGHRSVSWYQQTPGQGLQFLFEYFSETQRNKGNFPGRFSGRQFSNSRSEMNVSTLELGDSALYLCASSLDGSDDYGYTFGSGTRLTVV.